The 31 T cell receptor beta chains below all came from one sample that was sequenced in a study of T cell responses to AZD1222 COVID-19 vaccine. Here immunoSEQ multiplex PCR was the method, and the copy in TCRdb shows in-frame clones only, minus some. The profile covers 70,000 or so clones, with approximately 87% appearing a single time and 25% taken by the ten largest. The starting material was peripheral blood, obtained 28 days after the second AZD1222 dose. The source of these receptors is an adult who received the AZD1222 COVID-19 vaccine.

The chain links TRBV11-3 to TRBJ1-6; no clear D gene. Trimming removed 1 base at V and 7 bases at J, with 8 bases between. CDR1 SGHNT and CDR2 YENEEA come from the germline V gene. The length of the CDR3 is 14 residues. The CDR3, as DNA: TGTGCCAGCAGCTTAGGGCAGACAAATTCACCCCTCCACTTT. Translation gives CASSLGQTNSPLHF.

CDR3 in amino acids: CATNYPGGSQPQHF. CDR3 in DNA: TGTGCCACCAATTACCCCGGGGGAAGTCAGCCCCAGCATTTT. The V call is TRBV28, the J call TRBJ1-5; D perhaps matches TRBD1 (5 bases). The length of the CDR3 is 14 residues. The ends were cut back, 10 bases at V and 6 bases at J, with 19 bases in the middle. Germline assignment: CDR1 MDHEN and CDR2 SYDVKM.

CDR3 residues: CASSLALEYEQYF. The CDR3 DNA sequence: TGTGCCAGCAGCTTAGCGCTGGAATACGAGCAGTACTTC. V and J are TRBV7-2 and TRBJ2-7, with unresolved D. Germline CDR1 is SGHTA and CDR2 is FQGNSA. The CDR3 consists of 13 residues. Trimming shortened V by 0 bases and J by 4 bases, and 7 bases separated the two germline ends. The full variable domain, rest sourced from reference TRBV7-2 and TRBJ2-7, is GAGVSQSPSNKVTEKGKDVELRCDPISGHTALYWYRQSLGQGLEFLIYFQGNSAPDKSGLPSDRFSAERTGGSVSTLTIQRTQQEDSAVYLCASSLALEYEQYFGPGTRLTVT.

V is TRBV5-1 and J is TRBJ2-2; TRBD1 matches 9 bases. The ends lost 3 bases at V and 3 bases at J; junction bases unmatched: 6. The CDR3 runs 16 residues. Germline CDR1 SGHRS, CDR2 YFSETQ. The CDR3 is CASSWRQGVDTGELFF. The CDR3 nucleotides read TGCGCCAGCAGCTGGAGACAGGGGGTCGACACCGGGGAGCTGTTTTTT.

V usage is TRBV30 and J usage is TRBJ2-2; D is uncertain. Germline CDR1 is GTSNPN and CDR2 is SVGIG (reference sequence). V was pared by 3 bases and J by 2 bases, with 4 bases between. This CDR3 region has 12 residues. This CDR3 reads CAWSRNTGELFF. CDR3 nucleotide sequence: TGTGCCTGGAGCCGCAACACCGGGGAGCTGTTTTTT.

The chain links TRBV12-3 or TRBV12-4 to TRBJ1-2; D possibly corresponds to TRBD1 (6 bases). The CDR3 consists of 12 residues. The V and J ends lost 6 bases and 4 bases respectively, with 9 bases between them. CDR3 sequence reads: CASRQGTYGYTF. The DNA of the CDR3 is TGTGCCAGCAGGCAGGGGACCTATGGCTACACCTTC.

The V and J genes are TRBV19 and TRBJ2-7; 7 nucleotides agree with TRBD1. The CDR3 length is 14 residues. V shed 2 bases and J 4 bases; nucleotides not matched to a gene: 5. Germline CDR1 reads LNHDA; CDR2 reads SQIVND (reference sequence). This CDR3 is CASSIPGTAYEQYF. The CDR3 DNA follows: TGTGCCAGTAGTATACCCGGGACAGCGTACGAGCAGTACTTC.

The chain carries TRBV5-1 and TRBJ1-1, with TRBD1 matching over 9 bases. The V segment lost 4 bases and the J segment 6 bases; nucleotides outside the gene matches: 7. This CDR3 spans 14 amino acids. Germline V lookup: CDR1 SGHRS, CDR2 YFSETQ. The CDR3 loop is CASSGGQGRSEAFF. CDR3 bases: TGCGCCAGCAGCGGTGGACAGGGGAGGTCTGAAGCTTTCTTT. Full variable domain (remainder filled in from reference TRBV5-1 and TRBJ1-1): KAGVTQTPRYLIKTRGQQVTLSCSPISGHRSVSWYQQTPGQGLQFLFEYFSETQRNKGNFPGRFSGRQFSNSRSEMNVSTLELGDSALYLCASSGGQGRSEAFFGQGTRLTVV.

The chain links TRBV11-3 to TRBJ2-3; the D is unclear. This CDR3 is 15 amino acids long. Trimming pared 3 bases from V and 6 bases from J, leaving 16 bases between. Germline V lookup: CDR1 SGHNT, CDR2 YENEEA. CDR3: CASSLSDTNSDTQYF. CDR3 sequence (DNA): TGTGCCAGCAGCTTGAGCGACACAAATTCGGATACGCAGTATTTT.

This chain uses TRBV19 with TRBJ2-3; 7 bases are shared with TRBD2. The CDR3 runs 16 residues. CDR1 and CDR2 (germline): LNHDA, SQIVND (reference sequence). Germline trimming cut 10 bases from V and 3 bases from J; bases unmatched to any gene: 16. This CDR3 reads CATNGGVGRNTDTQYF. As DNA, the CDR3 is TGTGCCACTAATGGGGGGGTCGGGAGGAATACAGATACGCAGTATTTT.

The chain employs TRBV19 and TRBJ1-5; TRBD1 matches 8 bases. This CDR3 contains 16 residues. Germline V lookup: CDR1 LNHDA, CDR2 SQIVND (reference sequence). After removal of 4 bases from V and 3 bases from J, the junction contained 8 bases not matched to a gene. The CDR3 region is CASSRKDREYNQPQHF. In DNA form, the CDR3 reads TGTGCCAGTAGTAGAAAGGACAGGGAATACAATCAGCCCCAGCATTTT.

V is TRBV5-5 and J is TRBJ2-7, with 12 bases identical to TRBD2. Germline CDR1 SGHKS, CDR2 YYEKEE (reference sequence). Unmatched junction bases numbered 13, after V lost 4 bases and J lost 5 bases. The CDR3 is made up of 17 amino acids. The CDR3 spells CASSLRTSGNKGNEQYF. Here the CDR3 DNA reads TGTGCCAGCAGCCTCCGGACTAGCGGGAACAAAGGCAACGAGCAGTACTTC. Full variable domain (outside the CDR3, taken from reference TRBV5-5 and TRBJ2-7): DAGVTQSPTHLIKTRGQQVTLRCSPISGHKSVSWYQQVLGQGPQFIFQYYEKEERGRGNFPDRFSARQFPNYSSELNVNALLLGDSALYLCASSLRTSGNKGNEQYFGPGTRLTVT.

The CDR3 DNA follows: TGTGCCAGCAGCAAGGGACAGGGGTCCTACACCTTC. This translates into CASSKGQGSYTF. This chain connects TRBV7-3 to TRBJ1-2; 10 bases match TRBD1. The CDR3 sequence is 12 residues long. Germline V gene lookup returns CDR1 SGHTA and CDR2 FQGTGA. V shed 5 bases, J shed 10 bases, and the junction held 4 bases outside the gene matches.

J is TRBJ2-1 and V is TRBV11-3; D is unclear. The V and J ends lost 0 bases and 0 bases respectively, with 9 bases between them. The V gene's germline CDR1 is SGHNT and CDR2 YENEEA. This CDR3 has 16 amino acids. Here the CDR3 DNA reads TGTGCCAGCAGCTTAGATGGCCTGAGCTCCTACAATGAGCAGTTCTTC. It is translated as CASSLDGLSSYNEQFF.

The chain is built from TRBV28 and TRBJ1-1; TRBD1 agrees at 9 bases. This CDR3 contains 15 residues. Germline V CDR1 and CDR2: MDHEN, SYDVKM. V was pared by 4 bases and J by 2 bases, with 5 bases of the junction left unmatched. The CDR3 bases are TGTGCCAGCAGTTCGGGACAGGGAGATAACACTGAAGCTTTCTTT. Protein sequence: CASSSGQGDNTEAFF.

The V gene is TRBV4-1, the J gene TRBJ1-1; no reliable D call. Trimming removed 1 base from V and 5 bases from J, with 5 bases in between. The CDR3 runs 12 residues. From germline, CDR1 is MGHRA and CDR2 YSYEKL. The CDR3 protein is CASSQVGTEAFF. The CDR3 coding sequence is TGCGCCAGCAGCCAAGTCGGGACTGAAGCTTTCTTT.

This chain joins TRBV19 and TRBJ2-3; 8 bases are shared with TRBD2. Germline trimming cut 2 bases from V and 2 bases from J; bases unmatched to any gene: 12. Germline CDR1 is LNHDA and CDR2 is SQIVND (reference sequence). There are 18 residues in the CDR3. CDR3 in amino acids: CASSISTASGSITDTQYF. The CDR3 nucleotides read TGTGCCAGTAGTATATCTACCGCTAGCGGGTCGATCACAGATACGCAGTATTTT.

This rearrangement joins TRBV6-5 to TRBJ2-1; tentative D call: TRBD2 (5 bases). Deletions cut 6 bases from V and 7 bases from J, with 10 bases between. The germline V gene encodes CDR1 MNHEY and CDR2 SVGAGI. The length of the CDR3 is 12 residues. In DNA, the CDR3 is TGTGCCAGCAGGGACTTTAGGAATGAGCAGTTCTTC. Protein sequence: CASRDFRNEQFF.

The CDR3 sequence: CASSPKVGGGEKLFF. The CDR3 region has the DNA TGTGCCAGCAGTCCAAAGGTTGGAGGGGGTGAAAAACTGTTTTTT. This rearrangement joins TRBV2 to TRBJ1-4, with D possibly being TRBD1 (6 bases). With 5 bases removed from V and 7 bases from J, the gap between germline ends came to 17 bases. The V gene's germline CDR1 is SNHLY and CDR2 FYNNEI. This CDR3 comprises 15 residues.

The rearrangement joins TRBV2 to TRBJ2-7; tentatively, D is TRBD1 or TRBD2 (5 bases each). The CDR3 runs 14 residues. V dropped 7 bases and J dropped 0 bases, with 13 bases sitting between them. The germline V gene has CDR1 SNHLY and CDR2 FYNNEI. The CDR3 region has the DNA TGTGCCAGCACCCCCGGGACCTTCTCCTACGAGCAGTACTTC. It translates to CASTPGTFSYEQYF.

The V gene is TRBV13, the J gene TRBJ1-1; D is unresolved. Germline CDR1 and CDR2: PRHDT and FYEKMQ (reference sequence). V lost 0 bases and J 6 bases, leaving 14 bases between the germline ends. The CDR3 has 15 residues. CDR3 residues: CASSLGDDGGAEAFF. CDR3 sequence (DNA): TGTGCCAGCAGCTTAGGGGACGACGGAGGCGCTGAAGCTTTCTTT.

J is TRBJ2-5 and V is TRBV11-1; D is uncertain. The CDR3 consists of 14 residues. Trimming removed 6 bases from V and 1 base from J, with 12 bases in between. CDR1 and CDR2 from the germline V gene are SGHAT and FQDESV (reference sequence). The CDR3: CASRTWAGQETQYF. The CDR3, as DNA: TGTGCCAGCAGAACCTGGGCAGGCCAAGAGACCCAGTACTTC.

The V call is TRBV12-3 or TRBV12-4, the J call TRBJ1-2, with unresolved D. The CDR3 is 13 amino acids. V lost 5 bases and J lost 7, with 14 bases in between. CDR3 region: CASSRDSSPGYTF. For the CDR3, the DNA is TGTGCCAGCAGTAGGGATTCGAGTCCTGGCTACACCTTC.

The chain combines TRBV12-5 with TRBJ2-1; D is perhaps TRBD2 (6 bases). Trimming shortened V by 5 bases and J by 4 bases, and 15 bases separated the two germline ends. Germline V CDR1 and CDR2: LGHNT, FRNRAP. CDR3 length equals 15 residues. CDR3 nucleotides: TGTGCTAGTGGTAAACCGGGACTTTCATACAATGAGCAGTTCTTC. Residues: CASGKPGLSYNEQFF. Looking up the rest from reference TRBV12-5 and TRBJ2-1 gives the full variable domain: DARVTQTPRHKVTEMGQEVTMRCQPILGHNTVFWYRQTMMQGLELLAYFRNRAPLDDSGMPKDRFSAEMPDATLATLKIQPSEPRDSAVYFCASGKPGLSYNEQFFGPGTRLTVL.

The chain carries TRBV11-2 and TRBJ2-1, with 9 positions matching TRBD2. From germline, CDR1 is SGHAT and CDR2 FQNNGV. CDR3 size: 14 residues. The V gene end was trimmed by 1 base and the J gene end by 9 bases; junction bases not matched to a gene: 4. The CDR3 spells CASSLGGGGVEQFF. CDR3 nucleotides: TGTGCCAGCAGCTTAGGCGGGGGGGGTGTTGAGCAGTTCTTC.

This clone was detected ten times or more. The CDR3 here is CASSDRAAGGYTF. The CDR3 nucleotides are TGTGCCAGCAGTGACAGGGCCGCCGGTGGCTACACCTTC. This chain uses TRBV27 with TRBJ1-2; 7 bases match TRBD1. The J segment lost 7 bases and the V segment lost 5 bases, leaving 7 bases of the junction unmatched. The length of the CDR3 is 13 residues. Germline V gene lookup returns CDR1 MNHEY and CDR2 SMNVEV (reference sequence).

V and J are TRBV2 and TRBJ1-5, with TRBD1 matching over 10 bases. The CDR3 covers 14 residues. The V and J ends lost 6 bases and 6 bases, in that order; junction bases with no gene match: 5. Germline assignment: CDR1 SNHLY and CDR2 FYNNEI. CDR3 sequence: CASSHRTGGQPQHF. The CDR3 coding sequence is TGTGCCAGCAGCCATAGGACAGGGGGTCAGCCCCAGCATTTT.

This clone was found once. The V and J genes are TRBV4-1 and TRBJ1-4; D unclear. The V gene lost 4 bases and the J gene lost 0 bases, with 12 bases spanning the gap. The length of the CDR3 is 16 residues. The V gene's germline CDR1 is MGHRA and CDR2 YSYEKL. In DNA form, the CDR3 reads TGCGCCAGCAGCCGTCTCACAGAGCCAACTAATGAAAAACTGTTTTTT. Translating it yields CASSRLTEPTNEKLFF.

This clone was observed a single time. This may be a read error, as it is one base from a much larger clone. CDR3 sequence reads: CASAPRGGSTGANVLTF. The CDR3 region has the DNA TGTGCCAGCGCACCGCGGGGGGGATCCACTGGGGCCAACGTCCTGACTTTC. V gene TRBV18 combines with J gene TRBJ2-6; TRBD2 matches at 9 bases. Germline loops: CDR1 KGHSH, CDR2 LQKENI. There are 17 residues in the CDR3.

This sequence joins TRBV25-1 and TRBJ2-5, with a weak D call TRBD1 (6 bases). The CDR3 is 15 residues long. Trimming left V 7 bases short and J 4 bases short, with 19 bases between. Per the germline V gene, CDR1 is MGHDK and CDR2 is SYGVNS. CDR3 coding DNA: TGTGCCAGCAAGAAAGGGGGTAGCGAGAGAGAGACCCAGTACTTC. Protein product: CASKKGGSERETQYF.

V gene TRBV6-5 combines with J gene TRBJ2-7; weak D call: TRBD1 (7 bases). Trimming left V 6 bases short and J 2 bases short, with 14 bases between. The V gene's germline CDR1 is MNHEY and CDR2 SVGAGI. CDR3 size: 14 residues. The CDR3 DNA sequence: TGTGCCAGCAGGCGGGACAGCGCGGCCTACGAGCAGTACTTC. It specifies CASRRDSAAYEQYF.